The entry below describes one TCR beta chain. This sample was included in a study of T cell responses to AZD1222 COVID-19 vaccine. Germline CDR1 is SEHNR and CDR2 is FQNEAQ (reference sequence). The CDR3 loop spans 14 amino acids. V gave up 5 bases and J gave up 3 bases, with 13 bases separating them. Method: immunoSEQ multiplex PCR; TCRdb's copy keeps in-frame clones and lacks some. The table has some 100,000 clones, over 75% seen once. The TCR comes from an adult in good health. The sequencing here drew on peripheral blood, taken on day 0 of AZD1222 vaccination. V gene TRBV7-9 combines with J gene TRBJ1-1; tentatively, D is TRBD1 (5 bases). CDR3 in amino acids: CASSPPSRDTEAFF. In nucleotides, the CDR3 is TGTGCCAGCAGCCCCCCTTCCAGGGACACTGAAGCTTTCTTT.